This T cell receptor (beta chain) was observed in a study of blood T cell repertoires in COVID-19. For the study at large: The samples span acute and convalescent COVID-19 from the United States, Italy and Spain. From T cells, B-cell-depleted T cells, or PBMCs came the material, which was cDNA or gDNA.

This clone was found once. How the authors handled the data: Reference gene primer amplification gave estimated nucleated cell counts. Method: immunoSEQ multiplex PCR; TCRdb's copy keeps in-frame clones and lacks some. The V and J calls and the clone size are those of that table, but D and trimming were determined from the DNA. The sample contains roughly 250,000 clones, around 90% of which appear only once. CDR1 is MNHNS, CDR2 SASEGT, per germline. The CDR3 length is 13 residues. With 6 bases removed from V and 9 bases from J, the gap between germline ends came to 12 bases. Sequencing used PBMCs or T cells enriched from blood (not recorded which). The gene calls are TRBV6-1 and TRBJ1-6, with D perhaps matching TRBD1 (6 bases). This clonotype originated in a woman aged 45-65 years who had recovered from COVID-19. The CDR3 DNA follows: TGTGCCAGCAGCTCGACAGGTCTTTCACCCCTCCACTTT. This encodes CASSSTGLSPLHF.